This TCR beta chain derives from a study of blood T cell repertoires in COVID-19. Across the whole study: COVID-19 samples, acute and convalescent, were from the United States, Italy and Spain. Sample material is recorded as cDNA or gDNA derived from T cells, B-cell-depleted T cells, or PBMCs.

The CDR3 sequence is 13 residues long. Deletions cut 1 base from V and 3 bases from J, with 6 bases between. Per the germline V gene, CDR1 is LGHNA and CDR2 is YNFKEQ. In the authors' workflow: Researchers report that nucleated cell counts were estimated from reference gene primer amplification. Repertoires were generated with immunoSEQ multiplex PCR, while TCRdb's copy carries only in-frame clones and drops some. Clone size and V and J calls were adopted from that table, with D and trimming inferred from the DNA. The sample shows approximately 28,000 clones, 90% of them seen only once. J is TRBJ1-1 and V is TRBV4-2, with D possibly being TRBD1 (6 bases). Sequenced sample: peripheral blood. The receptor was derived from a man between 65 and 85 years old with active or convalescent COVID-19. CDR3 DNA sequence: TGTGCCAGCAGCCAAGCAGGGGACACTGAAGCTTTCTTT. As protein: CASSQAGDTEAFF.